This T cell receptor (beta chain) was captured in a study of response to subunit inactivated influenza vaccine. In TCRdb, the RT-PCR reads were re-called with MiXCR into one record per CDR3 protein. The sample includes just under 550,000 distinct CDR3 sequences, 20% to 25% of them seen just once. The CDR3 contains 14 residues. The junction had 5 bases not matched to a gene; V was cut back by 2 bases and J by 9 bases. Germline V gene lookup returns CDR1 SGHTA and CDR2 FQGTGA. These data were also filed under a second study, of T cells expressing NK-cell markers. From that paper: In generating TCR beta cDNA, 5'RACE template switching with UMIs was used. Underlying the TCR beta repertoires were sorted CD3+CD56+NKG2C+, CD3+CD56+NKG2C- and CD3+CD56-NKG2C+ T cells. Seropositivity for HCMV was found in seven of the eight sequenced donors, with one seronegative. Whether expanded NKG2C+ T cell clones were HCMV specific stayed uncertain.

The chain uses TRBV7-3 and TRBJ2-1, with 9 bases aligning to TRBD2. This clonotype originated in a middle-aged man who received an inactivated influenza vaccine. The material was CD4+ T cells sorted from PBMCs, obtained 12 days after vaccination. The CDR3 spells CASSLSTAGGEQFF. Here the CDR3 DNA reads TGTGCCAGCAGCTTATCTACAGCGGGAGGTGAGCAGTTCTTC.